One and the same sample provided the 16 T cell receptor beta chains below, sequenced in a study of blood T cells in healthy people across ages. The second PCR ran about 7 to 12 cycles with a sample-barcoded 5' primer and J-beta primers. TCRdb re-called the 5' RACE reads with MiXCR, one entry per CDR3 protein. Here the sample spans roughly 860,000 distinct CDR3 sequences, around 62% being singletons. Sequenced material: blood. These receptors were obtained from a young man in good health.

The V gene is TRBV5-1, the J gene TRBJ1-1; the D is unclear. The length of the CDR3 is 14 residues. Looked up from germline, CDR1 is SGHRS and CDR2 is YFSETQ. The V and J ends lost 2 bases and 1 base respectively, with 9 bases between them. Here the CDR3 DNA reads TGCGCCAGCAGCTTTAACGGGCAGAACACTGAAGCTTTCTTT. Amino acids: CASSFNGQNTEAFF.

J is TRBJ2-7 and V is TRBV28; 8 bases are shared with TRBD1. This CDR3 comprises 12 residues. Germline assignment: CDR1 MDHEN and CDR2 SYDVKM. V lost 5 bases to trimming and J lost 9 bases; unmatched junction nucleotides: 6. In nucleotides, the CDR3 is TGTGCCAGCAGTCAGGACAGGGCCGGGCAGTACTTC. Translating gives CASSQDRAGQYF.

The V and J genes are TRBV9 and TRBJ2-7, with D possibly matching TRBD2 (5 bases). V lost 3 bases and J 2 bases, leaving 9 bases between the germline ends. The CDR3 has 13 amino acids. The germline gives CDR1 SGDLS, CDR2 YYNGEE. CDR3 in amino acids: CASSADYPYEQYF. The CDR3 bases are TGTGCCAGCAGCGCAGACTACCCCTACGAGCAGTACTTC.

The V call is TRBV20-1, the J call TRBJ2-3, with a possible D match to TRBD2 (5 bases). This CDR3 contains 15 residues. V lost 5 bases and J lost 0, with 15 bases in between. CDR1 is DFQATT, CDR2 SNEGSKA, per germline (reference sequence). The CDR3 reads CSAFHGERSTDTQYF. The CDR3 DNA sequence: TGCAGTGCTTTCCACGGGGAACGGAGCACAGATACGCAGTATTTT.

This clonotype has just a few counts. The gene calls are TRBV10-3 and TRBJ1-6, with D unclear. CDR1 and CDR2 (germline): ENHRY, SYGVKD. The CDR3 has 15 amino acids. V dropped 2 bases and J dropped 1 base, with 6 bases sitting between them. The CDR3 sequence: CAISEEGSYNSPLHF. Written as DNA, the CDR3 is TGTGCCATCAGTGAGGAGGGTTCCTATAATTCACCCCTCCACTTT.

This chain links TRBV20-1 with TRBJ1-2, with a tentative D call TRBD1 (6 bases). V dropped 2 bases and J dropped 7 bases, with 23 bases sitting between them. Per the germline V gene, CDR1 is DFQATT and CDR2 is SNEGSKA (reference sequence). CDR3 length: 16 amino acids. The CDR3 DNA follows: TGCAGTGCTAGATTCCAACCGGGACTCAAAGGGGGTGGCTACACCTTC. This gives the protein CSARFQPGLKGGGYTF.

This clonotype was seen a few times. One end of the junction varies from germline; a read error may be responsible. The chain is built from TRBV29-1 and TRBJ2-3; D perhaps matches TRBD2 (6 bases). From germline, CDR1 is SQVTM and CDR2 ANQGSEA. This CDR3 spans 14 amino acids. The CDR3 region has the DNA TGCAGCGTCGAAGGGGACTTACTAAGAGATACGCAGTATTTT. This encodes CSVEGDLLRDTQYF.

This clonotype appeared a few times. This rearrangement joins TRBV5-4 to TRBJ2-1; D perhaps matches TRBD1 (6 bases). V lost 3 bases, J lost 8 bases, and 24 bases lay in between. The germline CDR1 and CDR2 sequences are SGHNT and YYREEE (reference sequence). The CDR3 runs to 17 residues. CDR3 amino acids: CASSSLSGTRLYHEQFF. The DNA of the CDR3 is TGTGCCAGCAGCTCGTTGTCCGGGACAAGACTGTACCATGAGCAGTTCTTC.

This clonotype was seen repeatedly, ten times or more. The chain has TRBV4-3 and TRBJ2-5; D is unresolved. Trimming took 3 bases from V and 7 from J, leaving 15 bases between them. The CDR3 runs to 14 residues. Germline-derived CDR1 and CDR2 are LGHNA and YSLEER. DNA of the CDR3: TGCGCCAGCAGCCACGGCACGGCCTTGGGGACCCAGTACTTC. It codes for CASSHGTALGTQYF.

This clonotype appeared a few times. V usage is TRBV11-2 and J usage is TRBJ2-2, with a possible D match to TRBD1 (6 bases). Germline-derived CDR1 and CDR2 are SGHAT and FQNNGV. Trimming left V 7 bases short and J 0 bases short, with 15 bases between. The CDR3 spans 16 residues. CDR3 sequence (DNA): TGTGCCAGCACCTACGCGAAGGGGGCGAACACCGGGGAGCTGTTTTTT. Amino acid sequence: CASTYAKGANTGELFF.

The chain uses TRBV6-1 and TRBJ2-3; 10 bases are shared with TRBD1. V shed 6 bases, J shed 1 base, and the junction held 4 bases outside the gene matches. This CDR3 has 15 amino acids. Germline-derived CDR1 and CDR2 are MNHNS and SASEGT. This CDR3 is CASSGQGGGTDTQYF. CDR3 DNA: TGTGCCAGCAGCGGACAGGGGGGTGGCACAGATACGCAGTATTTT.

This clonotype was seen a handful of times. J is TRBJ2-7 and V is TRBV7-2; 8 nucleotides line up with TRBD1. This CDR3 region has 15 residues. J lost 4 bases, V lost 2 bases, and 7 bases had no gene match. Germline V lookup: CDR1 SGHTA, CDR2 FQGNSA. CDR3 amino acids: CASSLRTGREYEQYF. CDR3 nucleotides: TGTGCCAGCAGCTTAAGGACAGGGCGAGAGTACGAGCAGTACTTC.

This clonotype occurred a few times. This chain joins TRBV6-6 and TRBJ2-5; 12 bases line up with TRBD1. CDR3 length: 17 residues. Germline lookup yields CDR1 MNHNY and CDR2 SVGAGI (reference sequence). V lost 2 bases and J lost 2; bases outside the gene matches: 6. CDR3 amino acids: CASSYPGTGGDQETQYF. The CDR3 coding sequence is TGTGCCAGCAGTTACCCAGGGACAGGGGGCGATCAAGAGACCCAGTACTTC.

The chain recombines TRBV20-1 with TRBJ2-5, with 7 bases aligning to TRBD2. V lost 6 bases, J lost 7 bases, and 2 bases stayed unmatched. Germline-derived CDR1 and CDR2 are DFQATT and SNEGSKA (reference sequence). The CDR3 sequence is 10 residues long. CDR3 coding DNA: TGCAGTGCCGGGGGGAGGACCCAGTACTTC. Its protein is CSAGGRTQYF.

DNA of the CDR3: TGCGCCAGCAGCCAAGATCCAGTCGGTACGCAGTATTTT. It yields the protein CASSQDPVGTQYF. This chain connects TRBV4-3 to TRBJ2-3; no clear D. Germline assignment: CDR1 LGHNA and CDR2 YSLEER. V dropped 0 bases and J dropped 8 bases, with 9 bases sitting between them. The CDR3 covers 13 residues.

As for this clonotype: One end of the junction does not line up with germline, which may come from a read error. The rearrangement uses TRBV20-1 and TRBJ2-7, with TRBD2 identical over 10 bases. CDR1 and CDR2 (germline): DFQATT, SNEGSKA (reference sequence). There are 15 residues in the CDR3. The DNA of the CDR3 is TGCAATGCTAGAGACCCACTAGCGGGGTTCCAGGAGCAGTACTTC. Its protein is CNARDPLAGFQEQYF.